The clone carrying this T cell receptor beta chain was found once. The data were produced by immunoSEQ multiplex PCR, yet TCRdb's version contains in-frame clones alone and is incomplete. Of roughly 100,000 clones listed, about 89% are singletons. The data stem from a study of T cell changes during pregnancy in multiple sclerosis. CDR1 and CDR2 from the germline V gene are LGHNA and YNFKEQ. V was clipped by 0 bases and J by 5 bases, with 20 bases between them. CDR3 length equals 17 residues. This specimen was peripheral blood, taken before pregnancy. The origin of this receptor is a female donor with multiple sclerosis, enrolled in a pregnancy study. This chain joins TRBV4-2 and TRBJ2-7; tentative D call: TRBD2 (7 bases). CDR3 sequence reads: CASSQDERGEGRDEQYF. In nucleotides, the CDR3 is TGTGCCAGCAGCCAAGATGAAAGGGGGGAGGGCCGGGACGAGCAGTACTTC.